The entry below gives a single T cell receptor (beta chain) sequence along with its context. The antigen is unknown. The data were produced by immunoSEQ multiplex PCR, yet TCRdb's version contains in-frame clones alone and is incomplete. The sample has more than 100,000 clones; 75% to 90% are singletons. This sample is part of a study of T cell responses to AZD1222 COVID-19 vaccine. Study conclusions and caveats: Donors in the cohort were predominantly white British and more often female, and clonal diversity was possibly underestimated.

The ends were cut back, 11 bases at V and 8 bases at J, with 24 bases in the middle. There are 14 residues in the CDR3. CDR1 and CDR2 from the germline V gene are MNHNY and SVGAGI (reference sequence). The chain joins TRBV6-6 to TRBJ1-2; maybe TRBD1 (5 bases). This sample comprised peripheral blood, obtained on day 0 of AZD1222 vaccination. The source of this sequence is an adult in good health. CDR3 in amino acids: CAAREGQNLGGYTF. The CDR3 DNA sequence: TGTGCCGCACGCGAGGGGCAGAACCTGGGGGGCTACACCTTC.